Sequencing of this T cell receptor (beta chain) was carried out in a study of T cells in Graves' hyperthyroidism and ophthalmopathy. Study-level information: Blood was drawn when the patient was first diagnosed and still untreated.

RNA transcripts were the template for amplifying TCR beta CDR3 regions. HTBI primers were used for first-round RT-PCR of the TCR CDR3. MiXCR, run by TCRdb on the multiplex PCR reads, gives a single entry per CDR3 protein. This sample has more than 600,000 distinct CDR3 sequences, with 16% found just once. This clonotype was seen many times. The CDR3 length is 19 residues. The V and J ends lost 4 bases and 1 base, in that order; junction bases with no gene match: 8. It was considered stable Graves' hyperthyroidism when ophthalmopathy did not progress within 18 months. In patients aged 18 to 65, hyperthyroidism was newly diagnosed, with duration under 2 months. Each diagnosis drew on symptoms, thyroxine, TRAb, thyroid ultrasound and orbital computed tomography findings.

Sequenced sample: blood. The clonotype originates from a man younger than 35 with Graves' hyperthyroidism. The V and J genes are TRBV12-3 or TRBV12-4 and TRBJ2-3, with 16 bases lining up with TRBD2. The CDR3 DNA reads TGTGCCAGCAGTTCGGGGACTAGCGGGAGGGGCAGTGGCACAGATACGCAGTATTTT. Translated, it gives CASSSGTSGRGSGTDTQYF.